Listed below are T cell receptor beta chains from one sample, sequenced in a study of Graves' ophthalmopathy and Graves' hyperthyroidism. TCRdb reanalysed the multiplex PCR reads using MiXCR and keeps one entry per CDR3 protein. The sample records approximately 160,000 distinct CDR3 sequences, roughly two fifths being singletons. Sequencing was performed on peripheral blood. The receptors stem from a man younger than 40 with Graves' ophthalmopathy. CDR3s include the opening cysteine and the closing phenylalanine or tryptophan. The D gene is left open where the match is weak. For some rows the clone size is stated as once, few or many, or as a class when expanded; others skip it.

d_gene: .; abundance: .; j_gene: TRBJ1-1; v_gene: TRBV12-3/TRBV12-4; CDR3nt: TGTGCCAGCAGTTTAGTCCAGGAGAACACTGAAGCTTTCTTT; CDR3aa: CASSLVQENTEAFF
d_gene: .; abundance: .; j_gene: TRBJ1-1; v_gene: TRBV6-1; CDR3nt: TGTGCCAGCAGTGGCGACCGAATTTATCGGAACACTGAAGCTTTCTTT; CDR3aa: CASSGDRIYRNTEAFF
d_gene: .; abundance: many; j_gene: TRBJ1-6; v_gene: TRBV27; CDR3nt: TGTGCCAGCAGGGAAAGCTCCTATAATTCACCCCTCCACTTT; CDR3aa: CASRESSYNSPLHF
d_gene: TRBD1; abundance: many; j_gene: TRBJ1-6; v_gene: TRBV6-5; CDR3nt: TGTGCCAGCAGTCATCGACAGGGACGGGGATCACCCCTCCACTTT; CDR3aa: CASSHRQGRGSPLHF
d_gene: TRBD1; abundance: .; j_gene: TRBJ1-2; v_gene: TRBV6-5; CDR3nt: TGTGCCAGCAGCTCCTCAGAGACAGGGAACTATGGCTACACCTTC; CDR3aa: CASSSSETGNYGYTF
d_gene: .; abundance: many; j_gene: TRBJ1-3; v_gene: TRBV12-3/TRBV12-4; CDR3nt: TGTGCCAGCAGTTTTGGCCGCGACTCTGGAAACACCATATATTTT; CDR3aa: CASSFGRDSGNTIYF
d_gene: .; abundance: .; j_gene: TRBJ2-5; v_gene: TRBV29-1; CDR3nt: TGCAGCGTTGTTTTCGGGCCCCGGCAAGAGATCCAGTACTTC; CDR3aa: CSVVFGPRQEIQYF
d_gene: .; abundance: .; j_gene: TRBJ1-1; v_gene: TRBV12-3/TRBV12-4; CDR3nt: TGTGCCAGCAGTCCTCTCCAGGCCTCTGAAGCTTTCTTT; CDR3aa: CASSPLQASEAFF
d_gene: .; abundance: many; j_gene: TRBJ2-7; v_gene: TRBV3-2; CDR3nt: TGTGCCAGCAGCCGATCCGGGTCGCCCGGCGAGCAGTACTTC; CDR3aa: CASSRSGSPGEQYF
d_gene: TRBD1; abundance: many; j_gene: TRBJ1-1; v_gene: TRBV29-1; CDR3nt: TGCAGCGTCTCCGACAGGGAAGTTACTGAAGCTTTCTTT; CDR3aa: CSVSDREVTEAFF
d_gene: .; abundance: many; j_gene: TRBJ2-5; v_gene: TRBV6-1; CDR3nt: TGTGCCAGCAGTGAAGTTCTGGCGGAAGAAGAGACCCAGTACTTC; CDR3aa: CASSEVLAEEETQYF
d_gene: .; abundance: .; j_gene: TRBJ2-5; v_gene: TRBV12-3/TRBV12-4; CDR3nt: TGTGCCAGCAACCAAGGAGGTTTTCAAGAGACCCAGTACTTC; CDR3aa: CASNQGGFQETQYF
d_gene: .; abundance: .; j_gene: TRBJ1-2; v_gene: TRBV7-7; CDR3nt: TGTGCTAGCAGCTTAGGGCTCACGGACAGTCCTCAGTATGGCTACACCTTC; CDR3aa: CASSLGLTDSPQYGYTF
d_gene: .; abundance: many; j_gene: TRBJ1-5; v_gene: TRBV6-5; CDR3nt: TGTGCCAGCAGCAGCGGGGGAGGGAGCAATCAGCCCCAGCATTTT; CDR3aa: CASSSGGGSNQPQHF
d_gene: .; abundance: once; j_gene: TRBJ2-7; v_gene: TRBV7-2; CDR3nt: TGTGCCAGCAGCTTAGGTGGCCACTTCGCCTACGAGCAGTACTTC; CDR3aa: CASSLGGHFAYEQYF
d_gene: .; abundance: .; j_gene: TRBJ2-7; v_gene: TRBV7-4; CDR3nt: TGTGCCAGCAGTACCCCCGGACGCCCCGGGTCCCACGAGCAGTACTTC; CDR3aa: CASSTPGRPGSHEQYF
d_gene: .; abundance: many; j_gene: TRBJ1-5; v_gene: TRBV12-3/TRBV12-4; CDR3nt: TGTGCCAGCAGTTCATTACAGGGTCTAGGGAGCAATCAGCCCCAGCATTTT; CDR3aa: CASSSLQGLGSNQPQHF
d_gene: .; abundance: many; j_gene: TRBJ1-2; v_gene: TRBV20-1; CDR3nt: TGCAGTGCTATCACTCCGGACAGCACCGCTAACTATGGCTACACCTTC; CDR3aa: CSAITPDSTANYGYTF
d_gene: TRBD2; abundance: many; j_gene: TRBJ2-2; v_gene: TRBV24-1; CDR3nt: TGTGCCACCAGTGACCCCACCTTACTAGCGGGAAGCTCCGGGGAGCTGTTTTTT; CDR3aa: CATSDPTLLAGSSGELFF
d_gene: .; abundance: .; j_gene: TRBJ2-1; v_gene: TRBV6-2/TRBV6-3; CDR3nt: TGTGCCAGCACCTCCCCCGGGACGCCCGGGGATGAGCAGTTCTTC; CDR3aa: CASTSPGTPGDEQFF
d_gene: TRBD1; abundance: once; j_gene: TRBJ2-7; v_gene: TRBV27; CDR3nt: TGTGCCAGCAGTTTATCGTGGCGACAGGGGGCTTGCGAGCAGTACTTC; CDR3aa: CASSLSWRQGACEQYF
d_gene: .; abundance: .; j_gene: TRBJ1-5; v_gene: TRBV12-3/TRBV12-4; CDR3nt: TGTGCCAGCATCCTAGCCGGTCACAATCAGCCCCAGCATTTT; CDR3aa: CASILAGHNQPQHF
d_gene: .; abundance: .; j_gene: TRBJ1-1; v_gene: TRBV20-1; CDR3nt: TGCAGTGCGGTATTGAACACTGAAGCTTTCTTT; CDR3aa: CSAVLNTEAFF
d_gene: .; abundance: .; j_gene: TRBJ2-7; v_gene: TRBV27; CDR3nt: TGTGCCAGCAGACCTAGTGGAGAGCACGAGCAGTACTTC; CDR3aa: CASRPSGEHEQYF
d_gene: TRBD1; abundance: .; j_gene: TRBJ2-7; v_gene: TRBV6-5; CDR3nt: TGTGCCAGCAGTTTCTACCTCACAGGGGGGATCTCCTACGAGCAGTACTTC; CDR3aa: CASSFYLTGGISYEQYF
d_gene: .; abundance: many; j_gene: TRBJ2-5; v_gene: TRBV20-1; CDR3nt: TGCAGTGCTAGAGATCGGCAGCGTAGGATATTC; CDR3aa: CSARDRQRRIF
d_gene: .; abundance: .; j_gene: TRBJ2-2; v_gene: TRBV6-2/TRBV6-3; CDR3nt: TGTGCCAGCAGTTCTCTCGAGGGCACCGGGGAGCTGTTTTTT; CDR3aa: CASSSLEGTGELFF
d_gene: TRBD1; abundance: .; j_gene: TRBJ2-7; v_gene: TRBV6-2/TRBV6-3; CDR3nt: TGTGCCAGCAGCCCTACAGGGGAGTTCTACGAGCAGTACTTC; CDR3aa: CASSPTGEFYEQYF
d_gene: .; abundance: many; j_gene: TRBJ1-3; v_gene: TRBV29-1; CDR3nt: TGCAGCGCCTCGGAGGCCTCTGGAAACACCATATATTTT; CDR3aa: CSASEASGNTIYF
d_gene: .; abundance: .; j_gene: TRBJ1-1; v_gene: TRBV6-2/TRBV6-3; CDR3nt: TGTGCCAGCAGTTTATGGGCCTTGAACACTGAAGCTTTCTTT; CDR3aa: CASSLWALNTEAFF
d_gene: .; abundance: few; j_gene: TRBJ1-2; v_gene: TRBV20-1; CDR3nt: TGCAGTGCTAGGGGTAGCTATGGCTACACCTTC; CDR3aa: CSARGSYGYTF
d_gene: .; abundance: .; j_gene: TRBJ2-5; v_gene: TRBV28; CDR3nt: TGTGCCAGCAGTCTCAAAGACAGGCTTCTCCAAGAGACCCAGTACTTC; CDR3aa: CASSLKDRLLQETQYF
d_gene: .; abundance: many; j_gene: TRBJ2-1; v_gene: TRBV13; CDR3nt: TGTGCCAGCAGCTTTCACGCGCGCTGGAGCTCCTACAATGAGCAGTTCTTC; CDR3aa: CASSFHARWSSYNEQFF
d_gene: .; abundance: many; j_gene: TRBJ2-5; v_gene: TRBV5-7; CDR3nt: TGTGCCAGCAGCTGGGGGGCGAAACACCAAGAGACCCAGTACTTC; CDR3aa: CASSWGAKHQETQYF
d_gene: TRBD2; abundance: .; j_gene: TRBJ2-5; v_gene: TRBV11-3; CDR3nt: TGTGCCAGCAGCTCCCTAACTAGCGGGGGTAAAGAGACCCAGTACTTC; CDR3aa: CASSSLTSGGKETQYF
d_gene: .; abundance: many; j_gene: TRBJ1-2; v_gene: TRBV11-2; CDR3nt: TGTGCCAGCTATGACCGGTCCTATGGCTACACCTTC; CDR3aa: CASYDRSYGYTF
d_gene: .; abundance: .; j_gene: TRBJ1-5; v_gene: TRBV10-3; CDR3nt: TGTGCCATCAGTGATTCGGGGCTTCAGCCCCAGCATTTT; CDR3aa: CAISDSGLQPQHF
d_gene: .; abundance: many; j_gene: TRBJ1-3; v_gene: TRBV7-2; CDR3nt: TGTGCCAGCAGCTTCCAAGCCGGGGGGCGGGACACCATATATTTT; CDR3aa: CASSFQAGGRDTIYF
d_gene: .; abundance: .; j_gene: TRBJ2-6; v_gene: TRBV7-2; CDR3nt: TGTGCCAGCAGCTTAGCCAGGGACAACGTCCTGACTTTC; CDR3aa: CASSLARDNVLTF
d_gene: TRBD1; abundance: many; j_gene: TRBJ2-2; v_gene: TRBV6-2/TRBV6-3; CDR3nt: TGTGCCAGCAGCGAGACCGGGACAGGGGCCGGGGAGCTGTTTTTT; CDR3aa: CASSETGTGAGELFF
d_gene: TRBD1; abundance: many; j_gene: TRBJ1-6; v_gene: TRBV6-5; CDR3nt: TGTGCCACCCTTTGGGGGACAGGAAATTCACCCCTCCACTTT; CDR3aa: CATLWGTGNSPLHF
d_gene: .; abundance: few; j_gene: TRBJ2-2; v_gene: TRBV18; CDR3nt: TGTGCCAGCTCACCAGGCCAGTCCGGCACCGGGGAGCTGTTTTTT; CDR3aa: CASSPGQSGTGELFF
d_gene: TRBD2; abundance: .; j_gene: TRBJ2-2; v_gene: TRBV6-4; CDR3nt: TGTGCCAGCAGTGGGGGACTACATACCGGGGAGCTGTTTTTT; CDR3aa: CASSGGLHTGELFF
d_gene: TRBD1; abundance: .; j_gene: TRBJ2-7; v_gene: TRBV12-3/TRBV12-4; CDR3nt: TGTGCCACCAAACAGGGGGCAGGTAACGAGCAGTACTTC; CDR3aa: CATKQGAGNEQYF
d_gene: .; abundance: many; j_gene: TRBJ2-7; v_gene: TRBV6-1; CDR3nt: TGTGCCAGCCAGAACATACCGACCAGGGCTTCCCCCTACGAGCAGTACTTC; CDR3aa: CASQNIPTRASPYEQYF
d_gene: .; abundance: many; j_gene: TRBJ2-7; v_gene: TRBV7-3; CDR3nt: TGTGCCAGCAGCCGGGGAATGGGTTACGAGCAGTACTTC; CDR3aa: CASSRGMGYEQYF
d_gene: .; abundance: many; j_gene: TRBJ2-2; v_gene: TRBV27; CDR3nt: TGTGCCAGCAGTTTGTGGGGGAGGAAGAACACCGGGGAGCTGTTTTTT; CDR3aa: CASSLWGRKNTGELFF
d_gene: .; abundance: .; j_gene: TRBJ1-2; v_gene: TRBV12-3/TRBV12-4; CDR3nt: TGTGCCAGCACCTCTTACAGGGACGGCTACACCTTC; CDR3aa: CASTSYRDGYTF
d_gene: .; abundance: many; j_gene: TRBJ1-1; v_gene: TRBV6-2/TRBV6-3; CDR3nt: TGTGCCAGCAGTCCGCCTCAGGGGAGAGCTTTCTTT; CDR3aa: CASSPPQGRAFF
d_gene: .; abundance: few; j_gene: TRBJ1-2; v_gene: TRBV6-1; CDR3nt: TGTGCCAGCAGTCCTAATTTGTACTATGGCTACACCTTC; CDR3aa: CASSPNLYYGYTF
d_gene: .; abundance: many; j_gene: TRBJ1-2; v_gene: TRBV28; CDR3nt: TGTGCCAGCAGGACACACGCCAACTATGGCTACACCTTC; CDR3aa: CASRTHANYGYTF
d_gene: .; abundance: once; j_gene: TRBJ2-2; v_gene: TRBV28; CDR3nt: TGTGCCAGCAGCAGAGGGACCGGCGGGACCGGGGAGCTGTTTTTT; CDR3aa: CASSRGTGGTGELFF
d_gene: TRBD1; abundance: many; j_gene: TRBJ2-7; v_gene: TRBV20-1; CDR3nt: TGCAGTGCCCCGGTGGGACAGGGGGTTAGGTACGAGCAGTACTTC; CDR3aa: CSAPVGQGVRYEQYF